This TCR beta chain was recovered during a study of blood T cell repertoires in COVID-19. Across the study: T cells, B-cell-depleted T cells, or PBMCs supplied cDNA or gDNA.

Clones were sequenced by immunoSEQ multiplex PCR, and TCRdb holds only the in-frame ones, with some missing. Of some 270,000 clones listed, approximately 84% were seen once; the top ten hold 5% to 7.5%. The germline CDR1 and CDR2 sequences are SGHNT and YYREEE (reference sequence). The CDR3 contains 16 residues. After removal of 3 bases from V and 5 bases from J, the junction contained 5 bases not matched to a gene. Participants were aged roughly 18 to 100 years from roughly 26 US areas. Participants had their cohort set by participant-reported clinical history. Before they entered the study, exposed participants had met a COVID-19 case within 2 weeks.

Sequenced: PBMCs or T cells enriched from blood (not recorded which). This sequence joins TRBV5-4 and TRBJ2-3; 14 nucleotides agree with TRBD2. The TCR was taken from a woman in her forties or fifties who had been exposed to COVID-19. Written as DNA, the CDR3 is TGTGCCAGCAGCTCCGGACTAGCGGGGGGAGAAGATACGCAGTATTTT. Amino acid sequence: CASSSGLAGGEDTQYF.